These 8 T cell receptor beta chains were all obtained from the same sample, sequenced in a study of technical replicates of blood from four donors. Profiling relied on immunoSEQ multiplex PCR, and the TCRdb table lists in-frame clones only, not all of them. This sample has under 85,000 clones, with about 97% found just once. Sequenced sample: T cells isolated from PBMCs. The receptors here all came from a human donor in good health.

V gene TRBV7-9 combines with J gene TRBJ2-1, with D maybe TRBD2 (5 bases). Germline CDR1 and CDR2: SEHNR and FQNEAQ (reference sequence). Trimming cost V 1 base and J 9 bases, with 16 bases left between them. This CDR3 is 15 amino acids long. As DNA, the CDR3 is TGTGCCAGCAGCTTAGTCTTGTCGCTAGCCAGTGAGCAGTTCTTC. Protein sequence: CASSLVLSLASEQFF.

J is TRBJ2-1 and V is TRBV7-9; D gene uncertain. The germline CDR1 and CDR2 sequences are SEHNR and FQNEAQ (reference sequence). CDR3 length: 12 amino acids. The V end was cut by 4 bases, the J end by 6 bases, with 7 bases between. The CDR3 protein is CASSWSGNEQFF. CDR3 nucleotides: TGTGCCAGCAGCTGGTCGGGCAATGAGCAGTTCTTC.

This chain joins TRBV6-1 and TRBJ1-2, with 9 bases fitting TRBD1. With V trimmed by 6 bases and J by 6 bases, 8 bases remained unmatched. The CDR3 totals 14 residues. Germline V gene sequence: CDR1 MNHNS, CDR2 SASEGT. CDR3 bases: TGTGCCAGCAGCCCAGGACAGGGGCCAAATGGCTACACCTTC. Protein sequence: CASSPGQGPNGYTF.

V and J are TRBV7-8 and TRBJ2-7, with 10 bases that match TRBD2. J gave up 6 bases and V 1 base, and 6 bases lay outside the gene matches. The germline CDR1 and CDR2 sequences are SGHVS and FQNEAQ. The CDR3 length is 15 residues. The CDR3 region has the DNA TGTGCCAGCAGCTTAGATCTAGCGGGAGTGTTCGAGCAGTACTTC. Protein sequence: CASSLDLAGVFEQYF. The variable domain in full, with the rest retrieved from reference TRBV7-8 and TRBJ2-7, is GAGVSQSPRYKVAKRGQDVALRCDPISGHVSLFWYQQALGQGPEFLTYFQNEAQLDKSGLPSDRFFAERPEGSVSTLKIQRTQQEDSAVYLCASSLDLAGVFEQYFGPGTRLTVT.

This chain uses TRBV27 with TRBJ1-5; TRBD1 is a possible D gene (6 bases). V lost 1 base and J 4 bases, leaving 8 bases between the germline ends. The CDR3 covers 14 residues. Germline V gene sequence: CDR1 MNHEY, CDR2 SMNVEV (reference sequence). In DNA, the CDR3 is TGTGCCAGCAGTTTATTCAGGGGAAATCAGCCCCAGCATTTT. Its translation: CASSLFRGNQPQHF.

The rearrangement uses TRBV20-1 and TRBJ1-2, with a possible D match to TRBD1 (6 bases). Germline CDR1 reads DFQATT; CDR2 reads SNEGSKA (reference sequence). This CDR3 comprises 11 residues. Trimming removed 5 bases at V and 8 bases at J, with 12 bases between. The chain's CDR3 is CSAAGDWGYTF. CDR3 DNA: TGCAGTGCTGCAGGGGATTGGGGCTACACCTTC.

V usage is TRBV27 and J usage is TRBJ2-3, with no clear D. This CDR3 spans 14 amino acids. V gave up 6 bases and J gave up 3 bases, with 13 bases separating them. The germline V gene encodes CDR1 MNHEY and CDR2 SMNVEV (reference sequence). The CDR3 region is CASRIEELTDTQYF. The CDR3 bases are TGTGCCAGCAGAATTGAGGAGTTGACAGATACGCAGTATTTT.

The rearrangement uses TRBV6-1 and TRBJ2-7; D unresolved. Germline CDR1 MNHNS, CDR2 SASEGT. Trimming left V 6 bases short and J 2 bases short, with 11 bases between. The CDR3 sequence is 13 residues long. Here the CDR3 reads CASSQVTPYEQYF. CDR3 nucleotide sequence: TGTGCCAGCAGCCAGGTCACTCCCTACGAGCAGTACTTC.